The rows below give T cell receptor beta chains drawn from one sample of a study of blood T cell repertoires in COVID-19. The repertoire was sequenced with immunoSEQ multiplex PCR; TCRdb's copy has only in-frame clones and lacks some. The table has 72,000 or so clones, roughly 91% seen once. The sequenced sample consisted of peripheral blood. The receptors come from a man aged 60-69 years with acute or convalescent COVID-19. Both conserved end residues are part of each CDR3. The D gene is left open where the match is weak. A row's size may be missing; if present it is once, few, many or a size class.

TRBV2	.	.	TRBJ2-7	TGTGCCAGCAGTTTGACGGGGGACTACGAGCAGTACTTC	CASSLTGDYEQYF
TRBV5-1	.	.	TRBJ1-2	TGCGCCAGCCGGACGGGAGGAGGCTATGGCTACACCTTC	CASRTGGGYGYTF
TRBV24-1	few	TRBD1	TRBJ2-1	TGTGCCACCAGTGATCCCGGGACAGACAATGAGCAGTTCTTC	CATSDPGTDNEQFF
TRBV19	.	TRBD2	TRBJ2-7	TGTGCCAGTAGTACTCAGATGGGGAGGGCGGGCGCCTACGAGCAGTACTTC	CASSTQMGRAGAYEQYF
TRBV21-1	.	.	TRBJ1-1	TGTGCCAGCAGCAAAGAGGGGCGGATGAACACTGAAGCTTTCTTT	CASSKEGRMNTEAFF
TRBV7-3	.	.	TRBJ1-1	TGTGCCAGCAGCTTAAACCCCGGTCTTGAAGCTTTCTTT	CASSLNPGLEAFF
TRBV18	.	.	TRBJ1-3	TGTGCCAGCTCACCAGGACTGGGTCGGGCTGGAAACACCATATATTTT	CASSPGLGRAGNTIYF
TRBV3-1/TRBV3-2	.	.	TRBJ2-1	TGTGCCAGCAGCCAAGTGGCGGGGGCGGGGGCTGAGCAGTTCTTC	CASSQVAGAGAEQFF
TRBV6-6	.	TRBD1	TRBJ2-7	TGTGCCAGCAGTACCCAGACAGGGGGCTTCTACGAGCAGTACTTC	CASSTQTGGFYEQYF
TRBV5-1	.	TRBD1	TRBJ1-2	TGCGCCAGCAGCTTAGAGGGGGCCTATGGCTACACCTTC	CASSLEGAYGYTF
TRBV7-9	.	TRBD1	TRBJ1-6	TGTGCCAGCAGCTTCGGGACAGGAGAGACCTATAATTCACCCCTCCACTTT	CASSFGTGETYNSPLHF
TRBV6-5	.	.	TRBJ1-4	TGTGCCAGCAGTTGGGGGGGGAGGCCTAATGAAAAACTGTTTTTT	CASSWGGRPNEKLFF
TRBV12-3/TRBV12-4	.	.	TRBJ1-1	TGTGCCAGCAGCCTCCGGGGGGGCACTGAAGCTTTCTTT	CASSLRGGTEAFF
TRBV7-9	.	TRBD1	TRBJ2-5	TGTGCCAGCAGCTGGGGGACAGGGGATAGGGAGACCCAGTACTTC	CASSWGTGDRETQYF
TRBV11-3	once	TRBD1	TRBJ2-3	TGTGCCAGCAGCCCGCGACAGGGGGCGATGAATACGCAGTATTTT	CASSPRQGAMNTQYF
TRBV28	.	.	TRBJ2-3	TGTGCCAGCAGTCCTGTAATTTCACGGGTCCTCACAGATACGCAGTATTTT	CASSPVISRVLTDTQYF
TRBV4-1	.	.	TRBJ1-5	TGCGCCAGCAGCCAACGGGAGGGCAATCAGCCCCAGCATTTT	CASSQREGNQPQHF
TRBV7-8	.	TRBD2	TRBJ2-6	TGTGCCAGCAGCTCGGGACTAGCGGGGATCTCTGGGGCCAACGTCCTGACTTTC	CASSSGLAGISGANVLTF
TRBV19	.	.	TRBJ1-1	TGTGCCAGTAGTATGCCCCCCGAGGGATACACTGAAGCTTTCTTT	CASSMPPEGYTEAFF
TRBV24-1	.	.	TRBJ2-1	TGTGCCACCAGGAAGGCTAGCAGCAATGAGCAGTTCTTC	CATRKASSNEQFF
TRBV30	.	TRBD1	TRBJ1-2	TGTGCCTGGGGGAGAGGGGGCGCTGGGGCTAACTATGGCTACACCTTC	CAWGRGGAGANYGYTF
TRBV29-1	.	.	TRBJ2-5	TGCAGCGTTGCGCAGGGGAAAGAGACCCAGTACTTC	CSVAQGKETQYF
TRBV6-5	once	TRBD1	TRBJ1-1	TGTGCCAGCAGTAGGACAGGGGGTCACACTGAAGCTTTCTTT	CASSRTGGHTEAFF
TRBV6-1	.	.	TRBJ1-1	TGTGCCAGCAGTGAAGAGCGAGCACGTCTCACTGAAGCTTTCTTT	CASSEERARLTEAFF
TRBV7-2	medium-sized	.	TRBJ1-3	TGTGCCAGGATACAGGGAAATGAAAACACCATATATTTT	CARIQGNENTIYF
TRBV4-2	.	.	TRBJ1-4	TGTGCCAGCAGCCGAGGAGATGATAATGAAAAACTGTTTTTT	CASSRGDDNEKLFF
TRBV5-4	.	TRBD1	TRBJ1-4	TGTGCCAGCAGCCCAGAGCGGACAGGGGGACCAGAAAAACTGTTTTTT	CASSPERTGGPEKLFF
TRBV5-6	.	.	TRBJ2-4	TGTGCCAGCAGCGGACAGAGGGCCAAAAACATTCAGTACTTC	CASSGQRAKNIQYF
TRBV6-5	.	.	TRBJ2-6	TGTGCCAGCAGTATTACTTACTCTGGGGCCAACGTCCTGACTTTC	CASSITYSGANVLTF
TRBV4-1	.	TRBD2	TRBJ2-7	TGCGCCAGCAGCCAAGGGGAGGGTCTTCTCTACGAGCAGTACTTC	CASSQGEGLLYEQYF
TRBV6-1	.	.	TRBJ1-2	TGTGCCAGCAGTGGGGAGAGGACGGCCGTCTATGGCTACACCTTC	CASSGERTAVYGYTF
TRBV3-1/TRBV3-2	.	TRBD2	TRBJ2-1	TGTGCCAGCAGCCAAGGATACGCGGGGGGGAAGTTAAATGAGCAGTTCTTC	CASSQGYAGGKLNEQFF
TRBV6-6	.	.	TRBJ1-5	TGTGCCAGCAGTTCCCCAGGGTTCAATCAGCCCCAGCATTTT	CASSSPGFNQPQHF
TRBV5-8	.	.	TRBJ1-4	TGTGCCAGCAGCTCCGGGGGAGGGTTTAATGAAAAACTGTTTTTT	CASSSGGGFNEKLFF
TRBV24-1	.	.	TRBJ2-3	TGTGCCACCAGTGTGACAGACGGCACAGATACGCAGTATTTT	CATSVTDGTDTQYF
TRBV6-6	.	TRBD1	TRBJ1-5	TGTGCCAGCAGTAGGACAGGGGGAGGAAATCAGCCCCAGCATTTT	CASSRTGGGNQPQHF
TRBV18	.	.	TRBJ2-4	TGTGCCAGCTCCCCTGCCGAGGATGTAGCCAAAAACATTCAGTACTTC	CASSPAEDVAKNIQYF
TRBV9	.	.	TRBJ1-2	TGTGCCAGCAGCGTAGAAACCGCAGCTAACTATGGCTACACCTTC	CASSVETAANYGYTF
TRBV24-1	.	.	TRBJ1-2	TGTGCCACCAGTGATTTGAACGGGAACTATGGCTACACCTTC	CATSDLNGNYGYTF
TRBV5-4	few	.	TRBJ2-7	TGTGCCAGCAGTTTCGGACACGAGAACGAGCAGTACTTC	CASSFGHENEQYF
TRBV6-5	.	.	TRBJ1-2	TGTGCCAGCAGTTTGGACAGTTCTAACTATGGCTACACCTTC	CASSLDSSNYGYTF
TRBV5-1	few	TRBD2	TRBJ2-7	TGCGCCAGCAGCTTGCAAGCGGGAGGGAACTACGAGCAGTACTTC	CASSLQAGGNYEQYF
TRBV29-1	.	TRBD1	TRBJ1-1	TGCAGCGTTCATATAAGTTTAGGACAGGGAGGCGAAGCTTTCTTT	CSVHISLGQGGEAFF
TRBV4-1	.	.	TRBJ1-5	TGCGCCAGCAGCCAAGATTTGGCACAACATCAGCCCCAGCATTTT	CASSQDLAQHQPQHF
TRBV7-3	.	.	TRBJ1-1	TGTGCCAGCAGCTTAAAAAGGGGCACTGAAGCTTTCTTT	CASSLKRGTEAFF
TRBV6-4	.	TRBD1	TRBJ1-3	TGTGCCAGCAGTAGTGGACAGGACCCAATCCGCCTCTCTGGAAACACCATATATTTT	CASSSGQDPIRLSGNTIYF
TRBV14	.	.	TRBJ1-1	TGTGCCAGCAGCCACAAAAGGGGCTGGAACACTGAAGCTTTCTTT	CASSHKRGWNTEAFF
TRBV4-2	.	TRBD2	TRBJ2-5	TGTGCCAGCAGCCTCCGACGACTCCCGGGACTAGCGGGGGGGTCTCAAGAGACCCAGTACTTC	CASSLRRLPGLAGGSQETQYF
TRBV5-1	.	.	TRBJ1-4	TGCGCCAGCAGCCTAGGACATACAACTAATGAAAAACTGTTTTTT	CASSLGHTTNEKLFF
TRBV24-1	.	.	TRBJ2-1	TGTGCCACCAGTAGACCCCCGACAGACAATGAGCAGTTCTTC	CATSRPPTDNEQFF
TRBV6-1	.	TRBD1	TRBJ2-1	TGTGCCAGCAGTGAGCCACGGGACAGGGGGTTGCATGAGCAGTTCTTC	CASSEPRDRGLHEQFF
TRBV6-5	.	.	TRBJ2-7	TGTGCCAGCGCAAGGGGCTCCTACGAGCAGTACTTC	CASARGSYEQYF
TRBV3-1/TRBV3-2	.	.	TRBJ2-1	TGTGCCAGCAGCCAAAGGGGGAACAATGAGCAGTTCTTC	CASSQRGNNEQFF
TRBV7-2	.	.	TRBJ1-1	TGTGCCAGCAGCTTAGTGCGGGGAATGAACACTGAAGCTTTCTTT	CASSLVRGMNTEAFF
TRBV5-6	.	TRBD1	TRBJ2-7	TGTGCCAGCAGAGGCCGGGGACAGGGCTACGAGCAGTACTTC	CASRGRGQGYEQYF
TRBV5-1	.	.	TRBJ2-2	TGCGCCAGCAGCTTGAGAGCGGGTGACACCGGGGAGCTGTTTTTT	CASSLRAGDTGELFF
TRBV6-1	.	.	TRBJ1-1	TGTGCCAGCAATAAACCCTCCTCGGGGACTGAAGCTTTCTTT	CASNKPSSGTEAFF
TRBV7-2	.	TRBD2	TRBJ2-3	TGTGCCAGCAGCTTAAGGGGCGGGGGTAGCACAGATACGCAGTATTTT	CASSLRGGGSTDTQYF
TRBV11-2	.	TRBD2	TRBJ2-3	TGTGCCAGCAGTCCGACTAGCGGGGGAAATACGCAGTATTTT	CASSPTSGGNTQYF